A selection of T cell receptor beta chains follows, all from one sample in a study of cytomegalovirus exposure and HLA in healthy donors. Only in-frame clones appear in the TCRdb table, and some are missing; sequencing was by immunoSEQ multiplex PCR. This sample has roughly 180,000 clones, with over 80% found just once. Specimen: PBMCs. The receptor set was obtained from a boy aged 2 to 10 in good health and CMV-seronegative. The CDR3 runs from the conserved cysteine through the conserved F or W. The D gene is left open where the match is weak. A row's size may be missing; if present it is once, few, many or a size class.

TRBD2	TRBJ2-1	TRBV6-5	NA	CASSSGTSDIKQFF	TGTGCCAGCAGCTCCGGGACTAGCGACATAAAGCAGTTCTTC
TRBD2	TRBJ2-1	TRBV30	NA	CAWSQRGHNEQFF	TGTGCCTGGAGCCAGCGGGGCCACAATGAGCAGTTCTTC
NA	TRBJ1-2	TRBV9	NA	CASSVGGGVSYGYTF	TGTGCCAGCAGCGTTGGGGGGGGCGTAAGCTATGGCTACACCTTC
NA	TRBJ1-2	TRBV30	few	CAWSLQWGLGYTF	TGTGCCTGGAGCCTACAGTGGGGACTAGGCTACACCTTC
NA	TRBJ1-1	TRBV6-6	once	CASSYAGEVGTEAFF	TGTGCCAGCAGTTACGCGGGGGAGGTTGGGACTGAAGCTTTCTTT
NA	TRBJ1-2	TRBV28	NA	CASSTSGPLYSGGYTF	TGTGCCAGCAGTACAAGTGGACCCCTCTACTCGGGGGGCTACACCTTC
NA	TRBJ2-7	TRBV6-4	few	CASSDSKAGTYEQYF	TGTGCCAGCAGTGACTCGAAAGCAGGGACCTACGAGCAGTACTTC
NA	TRBJ2-3	TRBV29-1	NA	CSVENPEGRYADTQYF	TGCAGCGTTGAGAATCCGGAGGGTCGTTACGCAGATACGCAGTATTTT
TRBD1	TRBJ2-6	TRBV23-1	once	CASSQLGKTGDHSGANVLTF	TGCGCCAGCAGTCAATTAGGTAAGACAGGGGACCACTCTGGGGCCAACGTCCTGACTTTC
NA	TRBJ2-1	TRBV6-6	NA	CATPPWGAGQFF	TGTGCCACCCCACCCTGGGGAGCAGGGCAGTTCTTC
TRBD1	TRBJ2-7	TRBV27	NA	CASRLTGTGGYEQYF	TGTGCCAGCAGACTTACCGGGACAGGGGGATACGAGCAGTACTTC
NA	TRBJ2-5	TRBV5-1	NA	CASSLTDTKETQYF	TGCGCCAGCAGCTTGACGGACACCAAAGAGACCCAGTACTTC
NA	TRBJ2-1	TRBV6-5	NA	CASSYSGDFTYNEQFF	TGTGCCAGCAGTTACTCGGGAGACTTCACCTACAATGAGCAGTTCTTC
TRBD2	TRBJ2-1	TRBV7-6	NA	CASSLELAGGVNEQFF	TGTGCCAGCAGCTTAGAACTAGCGGGGGGGGTCAATGAGCAGTTCTTC
NA	TRBJ2-5	TRBV28	once	CASSLSGPQETQYF	TGTGCCAGCAGTTTAAGCGGTCCCCAAGAGACCCAGTACTTC
TRBD2	TRBJ2-1	TRBV25-1	NA	CASSGLHSGGSDEQFF	TGTGCCAGCAGTGGATTACATTCGGGGGGGAGTGATGAGCAGTTCTTC
TRBD1	TRBJ1-1	TRBV6-5	once	CASSLADRENTEAFF	TGTGCCAGCAGTTTGGCTGACAGGGAGAACACTGAAGCTTTCTTT
NA	TRBJ1-4	TRBV30	NA	CAVGGGGLNEKLFF	TGTGCCGTCGGTGGGGGGGGGCTTAATGAAAAACTGTTTTTT
TRBD1	TRBJ1-2	TRBV7-9	NA	CASSGNNLGTGGGDYGYTF	TGTGCCAGCAGCGGAAATAACCTCGGGACAGGGGGTGGCGACTATGGCTACACCTTC
TRBD1	TRBJ2-7	TRBV7-9	NA	CASSHLDRGAYEQYF	TGTGCCAGCAGCCACCTAGACAGGGGGGCCTACGAGCAGTACTTC
NA	TRBJ1-2	TRBV5-5	NA	CASSPPGYDISNYGYTF	TGTGCCAGCAGCCCCCCCGGATATGACATTTCTAACTATGGCTACACCTTC
NA	TRBJ2-3	TRBV7-6	NA	CASSSTRGSDTQYF	TGTGCCAGCAGCTCCACCCGCGGGTCAGATACGCAGTATTTT
TRBD2	TRBJ2-1	TRBV7-9	NA	CASSSTGTSGEQFF	TGTGCCAGCAGCTCGACCGGGACTAGCGGTGAGCAGTTCTTC
NA	TRBJ1-2	TRBV19	NA	CASSIEDGYTF	TGTGCCAGTAGTATTGAGGATGGCTACACCTTC
NA	TRBJ1-1	TRBV5-1	once	CASTGGGEVAEAFF	TGCGCCAGTACGGGAGGAGGAGAGGTCGCTGAAGCTTTCTTT
TRBD1	TRBJ1-2	TRBV6-5	NA	CASSKDRGYGYTF	TGTGCCAGCAGCAAGGACAGGGGTTATGGCTACACCTTC
TRBD1	TRBJ2-1	TRBV7-2	few	CASSFRGQGSEQFF	TGTGCCAGCAGCTTTAGGGGACAGGGGAGTGAGCAGTTCTTC
NA	TRBJ1-1	TRBV14	NA	CASSQDRAWTEAFF	TGTGCCAGCAGCCAAGACAGGGCCTGGACTGAAGCTTTCTTT
NA	TRBJ1-1	TRBV6-6	few	CASSLESPNTEAFF	TGTGCCAGCAGTTTGGAGTCCCCGAACACTGAAGCTTTCTTT
NA	TRBJ2-6	TRBV7-9	NA	CASSPRGSGANVLTF	TGTGCCAGCAGCCCCAGGGGCTCTGGGGCCAACGTCCTGACTTTC
TRBD1	TRBJ1-2	TRBV7-9	NA	CASSTPGQGHGYTF	TGTGCCAGCAGCACACCGGGACAGGGCCACGGCTACACCTTC
NA	TRBJ2-1	TRBV11-1	NA	CASSLDRISYNEQFF	TGTGCCAGCAGCCTAGACAGGATTTCCTACAATGAGCAGTTCTTC
TRBD2	TRBJ2-1	TRBV27	NA	CASSPRGVPLSYNEQFF	TGTGCCAGCAGTCCCCGGGGGGTACCTCTCTCCTACAATGAGCAGTTCTTC
NA	TRBJ1-3	TRBV7-4	once	CASSLYTVGNTIYF	TGTGCCAGCAGCTTATACACCGTTGGAAACACCATATATTTT
NA	TRBJ2-3	TRBV5-6	NA	CASRSSGESDTQYF	TGTGCCAGCAGAAGTAGTGGGGAGTCAGATACGCAGTATTTT
TRBD2	TRBJ2-7	TRBV14	NA	CASSPTSGRAGEQYF	TGTGCCAGCAGCCCAACTAGCGGGAGGGCCGGCGAGCAGTACTTC
NA	TRBJ2-3	TRBV7-8	NA	CASSFSGNTDTQYF	TGTGCCAGCAGCTTTTCCGGGAACACAGATACGCAGTATTTT
TRBD1	TRBJ2-5	TRBV6-6	NA	CASSSTGPETQYF	TGTGCCAGCAGCTCGACAGGGCCAGAGACCCAGTACTTC
NA	TRBJ1-4	TRBV4-1	NA	CASSEGVGGGEKLFF	TGCGCCAGCAGCGAAGGGGTTGGGGGGGGTGAAAAACTGTTTTTT
NA	TRBJ2-3	TRBV9	NA	CASSAYYQGPSTDTQYF	TGTGCCAGCAGCGCTTACTACCAGGGTCCTAGCACAGATACGCAGTATTTT
TRBD2	TRBJ2-4	TRBV5-6	few	CASSLGGGSDIQYF	TGTGCCAGCAGCTTGGGAGGCGGGAGTGACATTCAGTACTTC
TRBD2	TRBJ2-7	TRBV6-6	NA	CASSYSAGGPSEQYF	TGTGCCAGCAGTTACTCGGCGGGAGGGCCTAGCGAGCAGTACTTC
TRBD2	TRBJ2-3	TRBV11-2	once	CASSRSGSTDTQYF	TGTGCCAGCAGCCGTAGCGGGAGCACAGATACGCAGTATTTT
NA	TRBJ1-1	TRBV19	NA	CASSARGDTEAFF	TGTGCCTCCTCCGCCCGGGGGGACACTGAAGCTTTCTTT
NA	TRBJ2-3	TRBV10-3	NA	CAISGDSSTGTDTQYF	TGTGCCATCAGCGGAGACTCTTCTACGGGCACAGATACGCAGTATTTT
TRBD1	TRBJ2-3	TRBV6-1	NA	CASAGTGLTDTQYF	TGTGCCAGCGCCGGGACAGGGTTGACAGATACGCAGTATTTT
NA	TRBJ1-2	TRBV10-3	NA	CAISEARIYGYTF	TGTGCCATCAGTGAGGCGCGTATCTATGGCTACACCTTC
TRBD1	TRBJ1-2	TRBV5-4	few	CASSTDRGDYGYTF	TGTGCCAGCAGCACGGACAGGGGTGACTATGGCTACACCTTC
NA	TRBJ1-1	TRBV15	NA	CATSIGGFPEAFF	TGTGCCACCAGCATCGGAGGGTTCCCTGAAGCTTTCTTT
TRBD1	TRBJ2-1	TRBV5-1	NA	CASSYEAGGLSSYNEQFF	TGCGCCAGCAGTTACGAGGCAGGGGGCTTAAGCTCCTACAATGAGCAGTTCTTC
TRBD1	TRBJ1-3	TRBV30	NA	CAWATGLSGNTIYF	TGTGCCTGGGCGACAGGGCTCTCTGGAAACACCATATATTTT
TRBD1	TRBJ2-7	TRBV15	once	CATSSGQAYEQYF	TGTGCCACCAGCAGTGGACAGGCCTACGAGCAGTACTTC